The 23 T cell receptor beta chains below were found in one sample sequenced in a study of T cell changes during pregnancy in multiple sclerosis. The protocol was immunoSEQ multiplex PCR, while the TCRdb copy is restricted to in-frame clones and leaves out a portion. The sample has 25,000 or so clones, around nine tenths seen once. Here the sequenced sample was CD8+ T cells from peripheral blood mononuclear cells, taken before pregnancy. These receptors originate from a female donor with multiple sclerosis, enrolled in a pregnancy study.

The V gene is TRBV11-2, the J gene TRBJ2-6; 8 nucleotides match TRBD2. Germline assignment: CDR1 SGHAT and CDR2 FQNNGV. The CDR3 contains 15 residues. Germline trimming cut 5 bases from V and 2 bases from J; bases unmatched to any gene: 2. CDR3 coding DNA: TGTGCCAGCAGCCGCGGGGGGACTGGGGCCAACGTCCTGACTTTC. Translation gives CASSRGGTGANVLTF.

J is TRBJ2-7 and V is TRBV4-1, with D perhaps matching TRBD2 (6 bases). The CDR3 contains 13 residues. V was cut by 1 base and J by 5 bases, with 9 bases left in between. CDR1 and CDR2 from the germline V gene are MGHRA and YSYEKL. CDR3 in amino acids: CASSQGGTHEQYF. CDR3 sequence (DNA): TGCGCCAGCAGCCAAGGGGGGACTCACGAGCAGTACTTC.

The rearrangement uses TRBV19 and TRBJ2-1, with 10 bases that match TRBD2. Germline V lookup: CDR1 LNHDA, CDR2 SQIVND (reference sequence). CDR3 size: 15 residues. V was pared by 4 bases and J by 15 bases, with 15 bases of the junction left unmatched. The CDR3 bases are TGTGCCAGTAGTAGTGGGGCTAGCGGGAGTTTTTCCCGGTTCTTC. Protein: CASSSGASGSFSRFF.

The chain recombines TRBV30 with TRBJ2-1; 10 bases map to TRBD2. The V gene's germline CDR1 is GTSNPN and CDR2 SVGIG (reference sequence). The CDR3 covers 13 residues. The chain's CDR3 is CAHSSGSYNEQFF. CDR3 nucleotide sequence: TGTGCTCACTCTAGCGGGAGCTACAATGAGCAGTTCTTC.

J is TRBJ2-5 and V is TRBV7-6; 8 nucleotides agree with TRBD1. From germline, CDR1 is SGHVS and CDR2 FNYEAQ. Trimming removed 2 bases from V and 5 bases from J; junction bases left unmatched: 10. The CDR3 extends over 16 amino acids. The CDR3 loop is CASSLTGQGLGETQYF. The CDR3 DNA follows: TGTGCCAGCAGCTTAACCGGACAGGGCCTCGGGGAGACCCAGTACTTC.

The rearrangement links TRBV10-2 to TRBJ2-7; no reliable D call. The CDR3 has 14 amino acids. Germline V lookup: CDR1 WSHSY, CDR2 SAAADI. The V end lost 4 bases, the J end lost 0 bases, and 10 bases lay between the germline ends. For the CDR3, the DNA is TGCGCCAGCAGTGCTTTCGACACCTCCTACGAGCAGTACTTC. As protein: CASSAFDTSYEQYF.

This clone appeared a few times. The V and J genes are TRBV29-1 and TRBJ1-4, with D unresolved. This CDR3 has 13 amino acids. Germline lookup yields CDR1 SQVTM and CDR2 ANQGSEA. With 3 bases removed from V and 7 bases from J, the gap between germline ends came to 12 bases. The CDR3 loop is CSVEGGEGEKLFF. The DNA for the CDR3 is TGCAGCGTTGAGGGCGGAGAGGGTGAAAAACTGTTTTTT.

The chain links TRBV5-1 to TRBJ1-2, with D unresolved. CDR3 length: 18 residues. CDR1 SGHRS and CDR2 YFSETQ come from the germline V gene. V lost 0 bases, J lost 0 bases, and 18 bases lay in between. The CDR3 coding sequence is TGCGCCAGCAGCTTGGATCAGGCCCGCACCCCTGCTAACTATGGCTACACCTTC. Its protein product is CASSLDQARTPANYGYTF.

Many counts were recorded for this clone. CDR3 sequence (DNA): TGTGCCAGCAGCCAGGTAGGAGAAACAGGACAGTTCTACGAGCAGTACTTC. This sequence encodes CASSQVGETGQFYEQYF. The chain joins TRBV4-2 to TRBJ2-7; D is perhaps TRBD1 (6 bases). CDR1 is LGHNA, CDR2 YNFKEQ, per germline. The CDR3 is made up of 17 amino acids. With 3 bases removed from V and 3 bases from J, the gap between germline ends came to 21 bases.

The gene calls are TRBV5-4 and TRBJ2-7; 11 bases match TRBD2. The length of the CDR3 is 13 residues. Trimming took 10 bases from V and 7 from J; bases not matched to a gene: 10. The germline V gene encodes CDR1 SGHNT and CDR2 YYREEE (reference sequence). Here the CDR3 reads CAVSGREEIEQYF. For the CDR3, the DNA is TGTGCCGTTAGCGGGAGGGAGGAAATAGAGCAGTACTTC.

Sample share makes this clone medium-sized. This chain links TRBV6-1 with TRBJ2-1, with TRBD2 identical over 8 bases. CDR3 length equals 15 residues. Germline-derived CDR1 and CDR2 are MNHNS and SASEGT. The trim removed 4 bases at V and 1 base at J, leaving 3 bases unmatched. The CDR3: CASSAASGSYNEQFF. As DNA, the CDR3 is TGTGCCAGCAGTGCGGCTAGCGGGTCCTACAATGAGCAGTTCTTC.

This clone is a singleton in its sample. The chain is built from TRBV5-6 and TRBJ2-7; D is perhaps TRBD1 (5 bases). Germline V gene sequence: CDR1 SGHDT, CDR2 YYEEEE. This CDR3 is built from 12 residues. The V end lost 3 bases, the J end lost 7 bases, and 11 bases lay between the germline ends. The CDR3 spells CASSSQGIEQYF. CDR3 nucleotides: TGTGCCAGCAGCTCCCAGGGTATTGAGCAGTACTTC. Combining the CDR3 with reference TRBV5-6 and TRBJ2-7 gives the whole variable domain DAGVTQSPTHLIKTRGQQVTLRCSPKSGHDTVSWYQQALGQGPQFIFQYYEEEERQRGNFPDRFSGHQFPNYSSELNVNALLLGDSALYLCASSSQGIEQYFGPGTRLTVT.

Here the CDR3 reads CASSLNRVREQYF. CDR3 nucleotide sequence: TGTGCCAGCAGCCTAAACAGGGTTCGCGAGCAGTACTTC. The chain couples TRBV28 to TRBJ2-7, with D possibly matching TRBD1 (6 bases). The CDR3 length is 13 residues. V was shortened by 6 bases and J by 6 bases, with 15 bases between the two germline ends. The germline V gene encodes CDR1 MDHEN and CDR2 SYDVKM.

On this clone: Other DNA sequences in the same sample also yield this CDR3. V and J are TRBV6-1 and TRBJ2-7; TRBD2 matches at 9 bases. The CDR3 loop spans 15 amino acids. Unmatched junction bases numbered 3, after V lost 1 base and J lost 2 bases. Germline-derived CDR1 and CDR2 are MNHNS and SASEGT. CDR3 sequence (DNA): TGTGCCAGCAGTGAAGGACTAGCGGTGACCTACGAGCAGTACTTC. Translated: CASSEGLAVTYEQYF.

The chain carries TRBV19 and TRBJ2-7; perhaps TRBD2 as D (5 bases). The CDR3 extends over 14 amino acids. Deletions cut 3 bases from V and 5 bases from J, with 14 bases between. Germline V gives CDR1 LNHDA, CDR2 SQIVND (reference sequence). CDR3 region: CASSMGILGNEQYF. The CDR3 bases are TGTGCCAGTAGTATGGGGATCCTCGGGAACGAGCAGTACTTC.

This chain joins TRBV9 and TRBJ1-2, with D unclear. Trimming removed 4 bases from V and 13 bases from J, with 14 bases in between. This CDR3 has 11 amino acids. The germline V gene encodes CDR1 SGDLS and CDR2 YYNGEE. The CDR3 DNA follows: TGTGCCAGCAGCTCATCCTACGCCCGCACCTTC. Amino acids: CASSSSYARTF. Complete variable domain (other parts from reference TRBV9 and TRBJ1-2): DSGVTQTPKHLITATGQRVTLRCSPRSGDLSVYWYQQSLDQGLQFLIQYYNGEERAKGNILERFSAQQFPDLHSELNLSSLELGDSALYFCASSSSYARTFGSGTRLTVV.

This chain connects TRBV6-1 to TRBJ1-5; D may be TRBD1 (5 bases). Trimming left V 1 base short and J 0 bases short, with 16 bases between. This CDR3 is built from 18 residues. Germline V gene data show CDR1 as MNHNS and CDR2 as SASEGT. The CDR3 here is CASSEGRDYSYSNQPQHF. Here the CDR3 DNA reads TGTGCCAGCAGTGAAGGGAGGGACTATAGCTATAGCAATCAGCCCCAGCATTTT.

The chain uses TRBV9 and TRBJ1-2; 7 bases map to TRBD1. The junction had 7 bases not matched to a gene; V was cut back by 3 bases and J by 5 bases. This CDR3 has 14 residues. CDR1 is SGDLS, CDR2 YYNGEE, per germline. CDR3 protein: CASSETGNSYGYTF. CDR3 DNA: TGTGCCAGCAGCGAGACAGGGAATTCGTATGGCTACACCTTC.

The V gene is TRBV28, the J gene TRBJ1-2; no firm D call. The CDR3 contains 15 residues. From germline, CDR1 is MDHEN and CDR2 SYDVKM. With 2 bases removed from V and 5 bases from J, the gap between germline ends came to 15 bases. CDR3 DNA: TGTGCCAGCAGTTTACGGGAGGGCTTCCTTTATGGCTACACCTTC. This sequence encodes CASSLREGFLYGYTF.

This clone was recorded once. The chain uses TRBV29-1 and TRBJ2-1; D may be TRBD2 (7 bases). CDR3 size: 14 residues. Between the trimmed V and J ends, which lost 7 bases and 1 base, there was a span of 14 bases. The germline CDR1 and CDR2 sequences are SQVTM and ANQGSEA. In nucleotides, the CDR3 is TGCAGCGCCGAGGGAGGGGGGTCCTACAATGAGCAGTTCTTC. This encodes CSAEGGGSYNEQFF.

This clone was picked up one time. This sequence joins TRBV7-6 and TRBJ1-5; D ambiguous. V was cut by 1 base and J by 0 bases, with 13 bases left in between. This CDR3 has 17 residues. Per germline, CDR1 SGHVS and CDR2 FNYEAQ. CDR3 coding DNA: TGTGCCAGCAGCTTAGGACCGACTAGCTTTAGCAATCAGCCCCAGCATTTT. Translated: CASSLGPTSFSNQPQHF.

J is TRBJ2-7 and V is TRBV4-1; TRBD1 matches at 9 bases. The CDR3 has 14 residues. Germline V lookup: CDR1 MGHRA, CDR2 YSYEKL. Unmatched junction bases numbered 1, after V lost 3 bases and J lost 1 base. This CDR3 reads CASSQTGGSYEQYF. The CDR3 DNA reads as TGCGCCAGCAGCCAGACAGGGGGTTCCTACGAGCAGTACTTC.

A single count supports this clone. The chain carries TRBV27 and TRBJ2-7, with a possible D match to TRBD1 (5 bases). Trimming shortened V by 4 bases and J by 6 bases, and 16 bases separated the two germline ends. The CDR3 is made up of 14 amino acids. Germline lookup yields CDR1 MNHEY and CDR2 SMNVEV (reference sequence). In DNA form, the CDR3 reads TGTGCCAGCAGTTCCCTTGACAGAATCGTCGAGCAGTACTTC. Its translation: CASSSLDRIVEQYF.